The clone carrying this TCR beta chain showed up just once. This sample stems from a study of control samples from healthy donors and cancer patients. Trimming cost V 0 bases and J 7 bases; bases outside gene matches: 4. CDR1 SGHNT and CDR2 YYREEE come from the germline V gene (reference sequence). There are 15 residues in the CDR3. The protocol was immunoSEQ multiplex PCR, while the TCRdb copy is restricted to in-frame clones and leaves out a portion. The sample gives approximately 140,000 clones, roughly 92% of which show up once; about 10% is in the top ten. The sequencing input was blood. The V and J genes are TRBV5-4 and TRBJ1-6; TRBD1 aligns across 7 bases. This clonotype originated in a young man in good health. The CDR3 DNA reads TGTGCCAGCAGCTTGGTGGGACAGAAGAATTCACCCCTCCACTTT. The encoded protein is CASSLVGQKNSPLHF. The complete variable domain, with remaining parts taken from reference TRBV5-4 and TRBJ1-6, reads ETGVTQSPTHLIKTRGQQVTLRCSSQSGHNTVSWYQQALGQGPQFIFQYYREEENGRGNFPPRFSGLQFPNYSSELNVNALELDDSALYLCASSLVGQKNSPLHFGNGTRLTVT.